This T cell receptor beta chain was observed in a study of T cells after yellow fever vaccination (dated by TCRdb to between 2019 and 2020). At the level of the whole study: The SMART-Seq v4 Ultra Low Input RNA kit was used to prepare libraries from fractions with low cell numbers. Two healthy male donors made up the cohort, one aged 18 to 30 years and the other aged 30 to 40 years. Bulk PBMC replicates and cell subsets were isolated from blood drawn at multiple timepoints before and after both primary and secondary immunization. To follow T-cell clones before and after both primary and booster YFV17D yellow fever vaccination, bulk TCR alpha and beta repertoires underwent longitudinal sequencing.

Summary of the overall study and its limitations: Only a couple of donors were included in the study, so the extent to which the findings can be generalized is limited. Computational filtering was required because FACS-sorted repertoires could contain abundant contaminating clonotypes from the bulk population. Most clones expanded after primary vaccination were re-detected after the booster (approximately 96% of CD4 and roughly 87% of CD8), suggesting broad memory maintenance. Compared with the primary T-cell response, the secondary T-cell response was faster but weaker, reaching its peak on day 5 rather than on day 15. A small fraction of clonotypes appeared in both the CD4 and CD8 compartments, likely as a result of convergent recombination.

The meaning of the sample's treatment or condition label: live attenuated yellow fever vaccine strain. At each blood-draw timepoint, two biological replicates of bulk PBMCs were obtained. A standard Ficoll-Paque protocol was used to isolate PBMCs from peripheral blood. TriZol was used to extract RNA from bulk PBMCs, CD4 and CD8 fractions, and dextramer-positive and dextramer-negative fractions. This clonotype was seen at least ten times. Its antigen remains undetermined. No much larger clone is present one base from it, and per-base qualities are unavailable. Looking up the germline V gene yields CDR1 SGHVS and CDR2 FQNEAQ. Including cysteine and phenylalanine, the CDR3 has 13 amino acids. Just the 39-base CDR3 DNA is kept, in frame starting at base 1. V is shortened by 1 base, J by 3 bases, and the region joining them spans 4 bases. The reads were generated on an Illumina NovaSeq 6000. Synthesis of TCR cDNA relied on 5'RACE template switching, a step that introduced a universal primer site along with unique molecular identifiers. cDNA synthesis was primed from both the TCR alpha and TCR beta constant segments. Two PCR steps were used to amplify libraries, with sample barcodes and sequencing adapters being added in the second step. Libraries were sequenced on Illumina HiSeq 2500 (2x100 bp) or NovaSeq (2x150 bp). Per the original workflow: Demultiplexing of reads and collapsing into UMI consensus sequences were performed with MIGEC, and V(D)J alignment was carried out with MiXCR. Using edgeR on replicate PBMC samples, clonotypes were called vaccine-responding if FDR was below 0.01 and the log2 fold change was above 5 up to day 15. Each bulk clonotype received a CD4 or CD8 identity based on whether the sequenced CD4 or CD8 repertoire contained that clonotype at higher abundance. TCRdb trimmed public reads at Q25 via fastp, called clones via MiXCR and kept in-frame beta chains. Rows are unified per CDR3 protein, each entry keeping the most common DNA and genes. These V and J calls rely on TCRdb rather than the paper's analysis. The sample table shows some 320,000 distinct CDR3 sequences, and about 4.5% are seen once. 19% of the sample lies in the top ten.

The origin of this receptor is a man in his late teens or twenties who received the YFV17D yellow fever vaccine. The V gene is TRBV7-8 and the J gene is TRBJ1-5, with the D gene not confidently named. Sequenced material: PBMCs, taken 15 days after the yellow fever booster vaccination. The CDR3 region: CASSLGVNQPQHF. The nucleotide sequence reads TGTGCCAGCAGCTTAGGAGTCAATCAGCCCCAGCATTTT.